The 15 T cell receptor beta chains reported below all come from one sample, sequenced in a study of CD8 T cells in ankylosing spondylitis. One entry per CDR3 protein results from TCRdb running MiXCR on the 5' RACE reads. The repertoire holds about 340,000 distinct CDR3 sequences, with roughly 14% as singletons. Sequencing was done on a sample of blood, either unsorted or a sorted T cell fraction (not recorded which). These receptor sequences come from a male donor with ankylosing spondylitis or in good health (not recorded which).

This clonotype was detected ten times or more. V usage is TRBV29-1 and J usage is TRBJ1-1, with D perhaps TRBD1 (6 bases). CDR1 SQVTM and CDR2 ANQGSEA come from the germline V gene. V was shortened by 6 bases and J by 14 bases, with 10 bases between the two germline ends. The length of the CDR3 is 8 residues. CDR3 sequence (DNA): TGCAGCGTGGCCGGGGGCTTCTTT. Protein sequence: CSVAGGFF.

There are a few counts of this clonotype. The chain carries TRBV7-9 and TRBJ2-7; D is uncertain. V lost 5 bases and J 5 bases, leaving 7 bases between the germline ends. Per germline, CDR1 SEHNR and CDR2 FQNEAQ (reference sequence). This CDR3 has 11 amino acids. This CDR3 is CASSLINEQYF. The CDR3 coding sequence is TGTGCCAGCAGCCTGATCAACGAGCAGTACTTC.

This clonotype turned up a few times. This rearrangement joins TRBV5-1 to TRBJ2-1, with 7 bases lining up with TRBD1. Looked up from germline, CDR1 is SGHRS and CDR2 is YFSETQ. The length of the CDR3 is 14 residues. J lost 2 bases, V lost 3 bases, and 2 bases had no gene match. The CDR3 spells CASSSGQTYNEQFF. The CDR3 DNA reads TGCGCCAGCAGCTCGGGACAGACCTACAATGAGCAGTTCTTC.

This clonotype showed up just a few times. The chain combines TRBV7-9 with TRBJ2-2, with D possibly matching TRBD1 (6 bases). The CDR3 loop spans 13 amino acids. Germline CDR1 is SEHNR and CDR2 is FQNEAQ (reference sequence). Trimming left V 6 bases short and J 5 bases short, with 10 bases between. The CDR3 bases are TGTGCCAGCAGGTCCAGGGGAACCGGGGAGCTGTTTTTT. Translating it yields CASRSRGTGELFF.

The chain joins TRBV20-1 to TRBJ2-5; 11 bases are shared with TRBD2. After removal of 5 bases from V and 3 bases from J, the junction contained 5 bases not matched to a gene. The CDR3 sequence is 14 residues long. Per germline, CDR1 DFQATT and CDR2 SNEGSKA (reference sequence). CDR3 DNA sequence: TGCAGTGCTCACTCGACTAGCGGGAAAGAGACCCAGTACTTC. Amino acids: CSAHSTSGKETQYF.

Here the CDR3 reads CASSVWTGSYGYTF. In DNA form, the CDR3 reads TGTGCCAGCAGCGTTTGGACAGGAAGTTATGGCTACACCTTC. This chain joins TRBV7-9 and TRBJ1-2; TRBD1 matches at 7 bases. Germline loops: CDR1 SEHNR, CDR2 FQNEAQ (reference sequence). CDR3 length equals 14 residues. Germline trimming cut 5 bases from V and 5 bases from J; bases unmatched to any gene: 8.

The rearrangement uses TRBV20-1 and TRBJ2-2; 11 bases agree with TRBD2. The length of the CDR3 is 16 residues. The germline CDR1 and CDR2 sequences are DFQATT and SNEGSKA (reference sequence). V dropped 6 bases and J dropped 3; count of bases not matched to a gene: 9. The CDR3 reads CSASIAGGRDTGELFF. The CDR3 coding sequence is TGCAGTGCATCTATAGCGGGAGGGCGAGACACCGGGGAGCTGTTTTTT.

This clonotype was observed a handful of times. The chain couples TRBV2 to TRBJ1-1; D unclear. This CDR3 contains 12 residues. Germline V gene lookup returns CDR1 SNHLY and CDR2 FYNNEI. Trimming pared 3 bases from V and 5 bases from J, leaving 7 bases between. The CDR3 bases are TGTGCCAGCAGTGAGACATGGACTGAAGCTTTCTTT. Its protein product is CASSETWTEAFF.

The rearrangement joins TRBV9 to TRBJ1-2, with 8 bases identical to TRBD1. J was trimmed by 8 bases and V by 4 bases; bases with no gene match: 7. This CDR3 comprises 13 residues. CDR1 and CDR2 (germline): SGDLS, YYNGEE. For the CDR3, the DNA is TGTGCCAGCAGCATGACAGGGGAGTTGGGCTACACCTTC. Translated, it gives CASSMTGELGYTF.

The rearrangement links TRBV7-9 to TRBJ2-7, with D possibly being TRBD2 (6 bases). The CDR3 is 15 amino acids. Germline CDR1 SEHNR, CDR2 FQNEAQ (reference sequence). V was clipped by 2 bases and J by 7 bases, with 18 bases between them. The CDR3 is CASSLFGEAQGEQYF. The CDR3 coding sequence is TGTGCCAGCAGCTTATTCGGGGAGGCCCAAGGAGAGCAGTACTTC. The whole variable domain, filled in from reference TRBV7-9 and TRBJ2-7, reads DTGVSQNPRHKITKRGQNVTFRCDPISEHNRLYWYRQTLGQGPEFLTYFQNEAQLEKSRLLSDRFSAERPKGSFSTLEIQRTEQGDSAMYLCASSLFGEAQGEQYFGPGTRLTVT.

J is TRBJ2-1 and V is TRBV10-3, with D tentatively TRBD1 or TRBD2 (5 bases each). The V end lost 7 bases, the J end lost 5 bases, and 18 bases lay between the germline ends. This CDR3 spans 15 amino acids. Germline loops: CDR1 ENHRY, CDR2 SYGVKD. The CDR3 loop is CAITPGTSPNNEQFF. In DNA form, the CDR3 reads TGTGCCATCACCCCCGGGACGTCCCCTAACAATGAGCAGTTCTTC.

With regard to this clonotype: A much larger clone is a single base away; this may be a read error. The chain links TRBV6-1 to TRBJ2-3; 9 nucleotides agree with TRBD2. The germline gives CDR1 MNHNS, CDR2 SASEGT. V gave up 6 bases and J gave up 1 base; unmatched junction bases: 2. The CDR3 totals 14 residues. The CDR3, as DNA: TGTGCCAGCAGGGCTAGCGGGGGCACAGATACGCAGTATTTT. Translating gives CASRASGGTDTQYF.

The CDR3 spells CASSYEGLAGAHTTYNEQFF. In DNA, the CDR3 is TGTGCCAGCAGCTACGAGGGACTAGCGGGAGCCCATACGACCTACAATGAGCAGTTCTTC. This sequence joins TRBV11-2 and TRBJ2-1; 14 positions agree with TRBD2. The CDR3 is 20 residues long. V lost 4 bases and J lost 2; bases outside the gene matches: 13. Germline lookup yields CDR1 SGHAT and CDR2 FQNNGV.

The chain carries TRBV15 and TRBJ2-1, with TRBD2 matching over 9 bases. There are 16 residues in the CDR3. Germline assignment: CDR1 LNHNV and CDR2 YYDKDF (reference sequence). After removal of 1 base from V and 4 bases from J, the junction contained 5 bases not matched to a gene. The CDR3 sequence: CATSRGSSGAYNEQFF. The CDR3, as DNA: TGTGCCACCAGCAGAGGGTCTAGCGGGGCATACAATGAGCAGTTCTTC.

This clonotype was observed a few times. This rearrangement joins TRBV3-1 to TRBJ1-1, with unresolved D. V was pared by 4 bases and J by 5 bases, with 14 bases between. The CDR3 extends over 14 amino acids. Germline assignment: CDR1 LGHDT and CDR2 YNNKEL (reference sequence). Here the CDR3 DNA reads TGTGCCAGCAGCCCACTGGGGAGGAGTACTGAAGCTTTCTTT. Its translation is CASSPLGRSTEAFF.